The 32 T cell receptor beta chains below all came from one sample that was sequenced in a study of beta chain features in type 1 diabetes. Sequencing targeted expressed TCRB transcripts, as all isolated RNA had been reverse transcribed. Profiling relied on immunoSEQ multiplex PCR, and the TCRdb table lists in-frame clones only, not all of them. The table includes under 90,000 clones, roughly 31% detected once. Source material: stem cell memory CD4+ T cells from blood. The receptors shown here come from a woman aged 18-29 years in good health.

Only a few counts were recorded for this clone. This specimen includes other DNA sequences encoding the same CDR3. The chain has TRBV5-1 and TRBJ2-5, with D uncertain. Between the trimmed V and J ends, which lost 5 bases and 2 bases, there was a span of 4 bases. Per germline, CDR1 SGHRS and CDR2 YFSETQ. The length of the CDR3 is 11 residues. The CDR3 protein is CASSLQETQYF. In nucleotides, the CDR3 is TGCGCCAGCAGTCTTCAAGAGACCCAGTACTTC.

This chain uses TRBV30 with TRBJ1-3; D is perhaps TRBD1 (6 bases). V dropped 2 bases and J dropped 6 bases, with 11 bases sitting between them. This CDR3 is built from 13 residues. Germline CDR1 GTSNPN, CDR2 SVGIG (reference sequence). The chain's CDR3 is CAWSRGGENTIYF. The CDR3 DNA follows: TGTGCCTGGAGTAGGGGGGGTGAAAACACCATATATTTT.

The rearrangement joins TRBV2 to TRBJ1-2; D possibly corresponds to TRBD1 (6 bases). Germline V CDR1 and CDR2: SNHLY, FYNNEI. The V gene lost 3 bases and the J gene lost 4 bases, with 15 bases spanning the gap. CDR3 length: 15 amino acids. The DNA for the CDR3 is TGTGCCAGCAGTGAGGACAGAACCCAGCCCTATGGCTACACCTTC. This gives the protein CASSEDRTQPYGYTF.

This clone was counted at least ten times. The chain has TRBV14 and TRBJ1-4; D gene ambiguous. Germline CDR1 reads SGHDN; CDR2 reads FVKESK. This CDR3 spans 12 amino acids. The V end lost 6 bases, the J end lost 8 bases, and 10 bases lay between the germline ends. CDR3 in amino acids: CASRDGGEKLFF. The CDR3 DNA sequence: TGTGCCAGCAGGGATGGAGGAGAAAAACTGTTTTTT. The complete variable domain, with remaining parts taken from reference TRBV14 and TRBJ1-4, reads EAGVTQFPSHSVIEKGQTVTLRCDPISGHDNLYWYRRVMGKEIKFLLHFVKESKQDESGMPNNRFLAERTGGTYSTLKVQPAELEDSGVYFCASRDGGEKLFFGSGTQLSVL.

This clone has just one count. The chain has TRBV9 and TRBJ2-7; the match to TRBD1 covers 9 bases. Germline values: CDR1 SGDLS, CDR2 YYNGEE. The trim removed 5 bases at V and 9 bases at J, leaving 12 bases unmatched. This CDR3 spans 14 amino acids. The CDR3 loop reads CASSRDRGSIRQYF. The CDR3 DNA sequence: TGTGCCAGCAGTCGAGACAGGGGGAGTATAAGGCAGTACTTC.

This chain connects TRBV19 to TRBJ2-6, with D unclear. Germline V gene sequence: CDR1 LNHDA, CDR2 SQIVND (reference sequence). V shed 5 bases and J shed 0 bases, with 14 bases lying between them. The CDR3 has 17 amino acids. Written as DNA, the CDR3 is TGTGCCAGTAGTCCTCGAGGCGCCAGCTCTGGGGCCAACGTCCTGACTTTC. This encodes CASSPRGASSGANVLTF.

J is TRBJ2-5 and V is TRBV5-1, with D tentatively TRBD2 (6 bases). Germline lookup yields CDR1 SGHRS and CDR2 YFSETQ. Trimming stripped 0 bases from V and 1 base from J, with 10 bases between. This CDR3 spans 15 amino acids. The CDR3 coding sequence is TGCGCCAGCAGCTTGGGGGGAGCGGGCCAAGAGACCCAGTACTTC. This sequence encodes CASSLGGAGQETQYF.

The chain has TRBV5-4 and TRBJ1-3; D not certain. This CDR3 contains 16 residues. Germline V gives CDR1 SGHNT, CDR2 YYREEE (reference sequence). Trimming stripped 0 bases from V and 0 bases from J, with 10 bases between. The CDR3 is CASSLGGGSSGNTIYF. CDR3 nucleotide sequence: TGTGCCAGCAGCTTGGGTGGCGGAAGCTCTGGAAACACCATATATTTT.

This clone was counted many times. This sequence joins TRBV7-9 and TRBJ2-5; the match to TRBD1 covers 10 bases. Germline CDR1 reads SEHNR; CDR2 reads FQNEAQ (reference sequence). V lost 5 bases and J lost 5; bases outside the gene matches: 5. The CDR3 contains 14 residues. The DNA for the CDR3 is TGTGCCAGCAGCCCAGGACAGGGGGGCGAGACCCAGTACTTC. Amino acid sequence: CASSPGQGGETQYF.

V and J are TRBV5-4 and TRBJ2-3, with TRBD2 matching 13 bases. CDR1 and CDR2 from the germline V gene are SGHNT and YYREEE (reference sequence). This CDR3 is built from 17 residues. The ends lost 4 bases at V and 0 bases at J; junction bases unmatched: 5. CDR3 amino acids: CASSPGLAGASTDTQYF. In DNA, the CDR3 is TGTGCCAGCAGCCCCGGACTAGCGGGGGCTAGCACAGATACGCAGTATTTT.

This clone was seen only a few times. V and J are TRBV18 and TRBJ2-7; TRBD1 aligns across 8 bases. The length of the CDR3 is 14 residues. V lost 6 bases, J lost 0 bases, and 4 bases stayed unmatched. Germline V gives CDR1 KGHSH, CDR2 LQKENI. The CDR3 loop reads CASSRDRSSYEQYF. CDR3 DNA sequence: TGTGCCAGCTCCCGGGACAGGAGCTCCTACGAGCAGTACTTC.

This clone was detected a few times. The V and J genes are TRBV9 and TRBJ2-6; 9 positions match TRBD1. CDR3 length: 18 residues. Germline loops: CDR1 SGDLS, CDR2 YYNGEE. Trimming cost V 3 bases and J 2 bases; bases outside gene matches: 9. The CDR3: CASSDGTGQNPGANVLTF. CDR3 nucleotide sequence: TGTGCCAGCAGCGACGGGACAGGGCAAAATCCTGGGGCCAACGTCCTGACTTTC.

This clone was detected only a few times. This chain links TRBV7-2 with TRBJ2-1; 13 nucleotides match TRBD2. The CDR3 spans 15 residues. With 4 bases clipped from V and 7 bases from J, the junction kept 4 bases outside the gene matches. Germline CDR1 reads SGHTA; CDR2 reads FQGNSA. CDR3 residues: CASSSRTSGRNEQFF. CDR3 sequence (DNA): TGTGCCAGCAGCTCCCGGACTAGCGGGAGAAATGAGCAGTTCTTC.

This clone has a single count. The chain has TRBV7-9 and TRBJ1-1; no clear D gene. V lost 4 bases, J lost 6 bases, and 15 bases lay in between. The germline V gene encodes CDR1 SEHNR and CDR2 FQNEAQ (reference sequence). The CDR3 runs 14 residues. CDR3 protein: CASSSGNIDAEAFF. DNA of the CDR3: TGTGCCAGCAGCTCCGGGAATATTGACGCTGAAGCTTTCTTT.

The rearrangement links TRBV6-5 to TRBJ2-7, with D maybe TRBD1 (6 bases). The CDR3 has 13 residues. Deletions cut 2 bases from V and 3 bases from J, with 8 bases between. In germline, CDR1 is MNHEY, CDR2 SVGAGI. The CDR3 coding sequence is TGTGCCAGCAGTTACCGGACAGACTACGAGCAGTACTTC. Translating gives CASSYRTDYEQYF.

J is TRBJ1-2 and V is TRBV6-1, with D perhaps matching TRBD1 (5 bases). The germline CDR1 and CDR2 sequences are MNHNS and SASEGT. The CDR3 contains 15 residues. Trimming left V 4 bases short and J 4 bases short, with 16 bases between. CDR3 in DNA: TGTGCCAGCAGTGGACCGGGGGACTGGGCCTATGGCTACACCTTC. The encoded protein is CASSGPGDWAYGYTF.

This clone has a handful of counts. This chain uses TRBV4-1 with TRBJ2-5, with 9 bases fitting TRBD1. The junction had 11 bases not matched to a gene; V was cut back by 4 bases and J by 5 bases. Germline-derived CDR1 and CDR2 are MGHRA and YSYEKL. The CDR3 runs 16 residues. The CDR3 here is CASSRGQGNSRETQYF. The CDR3, as DNA: TGCGCCAGCAGCCGAGGACAGGGGAACTCGAGGGAGACCCAGTACTTC.

This clone was seen repeatedly, ten times or more. The chain couples TRBV7-2 to TRBJ2-7, with 8 positions matching TRBD2. With 2 bases clipped from V and 7 bases from J, the junction kept 4 bases outside the gene matches. This CDR3 has 13 amino acids. Germline assignment: CDR1 SGHTA and CDR2 FQGNSA. The CDR3 spells CASSLRTSREQYF. CDR3 nucleotide sequence: TGTGCCAGCAGCTTAAGGACTAGCCGAGAGCAGTACTTC.

This clone was seen only a few times. V gene TRBV4-1 combines with J gene TRBJ2-2; TRBD2 agrees at 7 bases. V trimming: 3 bases; J trimming: 7 bases; junction bases outside the gene matches: 11. Germline CDR1 and CDR2: MGHRA and YSYEKL. This CDR3 contains 16 residues. Written as DNA, the CDR3 is TGCGCCAGCAGCCAGACGGGAGGCCCCTTACTCGGGGAGCTGTTTTTT. Its translation is CASSQTGGPLLGELFF.

This clone was recorded a few times. V and J are TRBV7-2 and TRBJ1-5; D possibly corresponds to TRBD1 (6 bases). The CDR3 has 13 residues. Germline V gene sequence: CDR1 SGHTA, CDR2 FQGNSA. Trimming pared 5 bases from V and 7 bases from J, leaving 12 bases between. DNA of the CDR3: TGTGCCAGCAGCGGCATACAGGGACAGCCCCAGCATTTT. Amino acids: CASSGIQGQPQHF. Variable domain in full (rest from reference TRBV7-2 and TRBJ1-5): GAGVSQSPSNKVTEKGKDVELRCDPISGHTALYWYRQSLGQGLEFLIYFQGNSAPDKSGLPSDRFSAERTGGSVSTLTIQRTQQEDSAVYLCASSGIQGQPQHFGDGTRLSIL.

This chain uses TRBV15 with TRBJ1-1; D perhaps matches TRBD1 (6 bases). The CDR3 has 15 residues. Trimming shortened V by 4 bases and J by 5 bases, and 17 bases separated the two germline ends. CDR1 and CDR2 from the germline V gene are LNHNV and YYDKDF (reference sequence). CDR3 nucleotide sequence: TGTGCCACCAGCATGGGGACACTAAGGGGGACTGAAGCTTTCTTT. Encoded protein: CATSMGTLRGTEAFF.

The chain combines TRBV5-1 with TRBJ2-1; D is unclear. Trimming pared 0 bases from V and 6 bases from J, leaving 13 bases between. Germline V gene data show CDR1 as SGHRS and CDR2 as YFSETQ. This CDR3 spans 15 amino acids. The CDR3 DNA is TGCGCCAGCAGCTTGGGTTCCCTAGGAGTCAATGAGCAGTTCTTC. Translation: CASSLGSLGVNEQFF.

This clone appeared many times. This chain connects TRBV29-1 to TRBJ2-7, with 7 bases fitting TRBD1. From germline, CDR1 is SQVTM and CDR2 ANQGSEA. CDR3 size: 13 residues. V shed 4 bases, J shed 2 bases, and the junction held 5 bases outside the gene matches. The CDR3 reads CSVVKQGTYEQYF. The CDR3 DNA is TGCAGCGTTGTCAAACAGGGGACCTACGAGCAGTACTTC.

A few counts support this clone. The chain employs TRBV5-4 and TRBJ1-4; 9 nucleotides align to TRBD1. CDR1 SGHNT and CDR2 YYREEE come from the germline V gene (reference sequence). The length of the CDR3 is 14 residues. Trimming removed 4 bases from V and 3 bases from J; junction bases left unmatched: 1. The CDR3 sequence is CASSRTGANEKLFF. The DNA of the CDR3 is TGTGCCAGCAGCCGGACAGGGGCTAATGAAAAACTGTTTTTT.

The CDR3 DNA sequence: TGCGCCAGCAGCTTCAGACAGGACCCAAATGAAAAACTGTTTTTT. It specifies CASSFRQDPNEKLFF. V is TRBV5-1 and J is TRBJ1-4; maybe TRBD1 (6 bases). CDR1 is SGHRS, CDR2 YFSETQ, per germline. The CDR3 contains 15 residues. Deletions cut 2 bases from V and 5 bases from J, with 13 bases between. The full variable domain, rest sourced from reference TRBV5-1 and TRBJ1-4, is KAGVTQTPRYLIKTRGQQVTLSCSPISGHRSVSWYQQTPGQGLQFLFEYFSETQRNKGNFPGRFSGRQFSNSRSEMNVSTLELGDSALYLCASSFRQDPNEKLFFGSGTQLSVL.

The chain carries TRBV30 and TRBJ1-5; tentative D call: TRBD1 (6 bases). Germline V CDR1 and CDR2: GTSNPN, SVGIG (reference sequence). V was trimmed by 2 bases and J by 0 bases, leaving 17 bases between them. CDR3 size: 17 residues. CDR3 DNA: TGTGCCTGGAGTATAGCAGGGGCTTTCTATAGCAATCAGCCCCAGCATTTT. Its translation: CAWSIAGAFYSNQPQHF.

There are a few counts of this clone. The chain combines TRBV28 with TRBJ2-1; the match to TRBD1 covers 7 bases. Germline CDR1 reads MDHEN; CDR2 reads SYDVKM. V lost 7 bases and J lost 8; bases outside the gene matches: 32. The CDR3 has 21 residues. DNA for the CDR3: TGTGCCAGCAAGGTTCGTCAAACTCTGGTTTGGGGACCAGGGGGTGGAGATGAGCAGTTCTTC. This encodes CASKVRQTLVWGPGGGDEQFF.

The chain combines TRBV7-9 with TRBJ1-1, with D tentatively TRBD1 (5 bases). The CDR3 length is 13 residues. Trimming took off 6 bases at V and 8 bases at J, with 16 bases between the two ends. Per germline, CDR1 SEHNR and CDR2 FQNEAQ (reference sequence). The chain's CDR3 is CASSDGPGFEAFF. The CDR3 nucleotides read TGTGCCAGCAGTGATGGGCCAGGGTTCGAAGCTTTCTTT.

This clone appeared a few times. This chain joins TRBV6-5 and TRBJ2-2; 7 nucleotides align to TRBD2. Germline V gives CDR1 MNHEY, CDR2 SVGAGI. The CDR3 consists of 14 residues. V lost 4 bases, J lost 5 bases, and 4 bases stayed unmatched. CDR3 DNA: TGTGCCAGCAGTTGGGCGGGGGTAACCGGGGAGCTGTTTTTT. This encodes CASSWAGVTGELFF.

The rearrangement links TRBV4-1 to TRBJ2-7, with 9 bases fitting TRBD2. V shed 0 bases, J shed 4 bases, and the junction held 19 bases outside the gene matches. Germline loops: CDR1 MGHRA, CDR2 YSYEKL. This CDR3 spans 20 amino acids. The CDR3 here is CASSQESGASGINARYEQYF. In nucleotides, the CDR3 is TGCGCCAGCAGCCAAGAATCTGGGGCTAGCGGGATCAATGCAAGGTACGAGCAGTACTTC.

This clone turned up a few times. The chain carries TRBV5-4 and TRBJ2-5; maybe TRBD2 (6 bases). Trimming took off 4 bases at V and 3 bases at J, with 19 bases between the two ends. CDR1 is SGHNT, CDR2 YYREEE, per germline (reference sequence). The CDR3 sequence is 16 residues long. For the CDR3, the DNA is TGTGCCAGCAGCCGGGGACTTAGCGGCCCGGAAGAGACCCAGTACTTC. This gives the protein CASSRGLSGPEETQYF.

The table lists this clone with a count of one. The V gene is TRBV7-2, the J gene TRBJ2-5, with TRBD2 as a possible D gene (6 bases). This CDR3 region has 16 residues. V lost 1 base, J lost 2 bases, and 14 bases lay in between. Germline loops: CDR1 SGHTA, CDR2 FQGNSA. The CDR3 reads CASSLGRRGVQETQYF. CDR3 sequence (DNA): TGTGCCAGCAGCTTAGGACGGCGGGGTGTACAAGAGACCCAGTACTTC.